This T cell receptor (beta chain) was profiled in a study of OX40 agonist ivuxolimab in advanced cancers. Looking at the study overall: Patients were under 90% male with ages roughly 23 to 90, mean 60. Three individuals attained partial responses, comprising one hepatocellular carcinoma case and two cutaneous melanoma cases.

Study-level results: Partial responders treated at 0.1-3.0 mg/kg exhibited clonal expansion among the lowest measured. Compared with CD4+, CD8+ T cells on average had more expanded clones.

Using immunoSEQ multiplex PCR, the repertoire was profiled, and TCRdb retains in-frame clones only, with some absent. The table includes approximately 69,000 clones, approximately 90% detected once. The CDR3 covers 14 residues. Germline trimming cut 1 base from V and 6 bases from J; bases unmatched to any gene: 4. The V gene's germline CDR1 is LNHDA and CDR2 SQIVND (reference sequence). In the case of this clone: Its antigen is as yet unknown.

Sequenced here: CD4+ or CD8+ T cells sorted from blood, sampled in a trial of the OX40 agonist ivuxolimab. This rearrangement joins TRBV19 to TRBJ1-2; 8 bases align to TRBD1. The TCR was taken from an adult with an advanced solid tumor such as melanoma, head and neck, liver or kidney cancer. The CDR3 region is CASSIAQGADGYTF. As DNA, the CDR3 is TGTGCCAGTAGTATAGCGCAGGGGGCTGATGGCTACACCTTC.